These T cell receptor beta chains were read from a single sample in a study of Graves' ophthalmopathy and Graves' hyperthyroidism. TCRdb used MiXCR to reprocess the multiplex PCR reads, holding one entry per CDR3 protein. Among 500,000 to 800,000 distinct CDR3 sequences listed, about 40% were seen once. The specimen was peripheral blood. All receptors come from an adult man with Graves' ophthalmopathy. The conserved cysteine and the conserved F or W are not part of the CDR3 here.

TRBV19,ASSMWDHTEAF
TRBV7-6,ASSLVVGRAVYEQY
TRBV12-3/TRBV12-4,ASSYGRWTYYGYT
TRBV2,ASSHNRPPGQQETQY
TRBV11-2,ASSLGDILQETQY
TRBV6-5,ASSQGVGEKLF
TRBV11-1,ASNDLRDINYGYT
TRBV29-1,SVEIGKAF
TRBV11-1,ASSLGANTEAFYR
TRBV6-6,ASSYRQYSNQPQH
TRBV13,ASSFRGGTETQY
TRBV10-3,AISESQSSYEQY
TRBV5-8,ASSSRQGNHEQY
TRBV5-6,ASSLFSGGDSPLH
TRBV29-1,SVGGDEQETQY
TRBV2,ASSRDGSPQH
TRBV18,ASSPTGGPNQPQH
TRBV24-1,ATSDGRGYT
TRBV6-2/TRBV6-3,ASRGREIQGAFGANVLT
TRBV10-3,AITREADTQY
TRBV25-1,ASVPEGQHIYT
TRBV4-1,ASSQDPAGGAETQY
TRBV10-3,AISDGGAANEKLF
TRBV4-1,ASSQTGTGGRPQETQY
TRBV12-3/TRBV12-4,ASSRTGNTGELF
TRBV27,ASRDFGVIGPQH
TRBV7-2,ASSLATGGGGIWGGELF
TRBV2,ASTQYTQY
TRBV7-4,ASSPLGLAGGSPLH
TRBV7-3,ASSPLGGETQY
TRBV7-3,ASSLTAAGDSPLH
TRBV19,ATRTGADGEQY
TRBV7-2,ASSRGPGGNNQPQH
TRBV10-3,AISESGTNSYNSPLH
TRBV29-1,SVEGTGGNTMY
TRBV5-1,ASSSLGGGGQGYYEQY
TRBV2,ASSETVEGRNTEAF
TRBV7-2,ASSLDRAGKGYT
TRBV29-1,SVEVLSRRASYGQY
TRBV24-1,ATSDSHPGPLNGNTIY
TRBV10-3,AISDVPDTQY
TRBV7-9,ASSTGGPFEQY
TRBV2,ASSVGQGDNGYT
TRBV15,ATSSRDNSPLH
TRBV2,ASSISGGAEDTQY
TRBV11-2,ASSWRTGAAGELF
TRBV14,ASSQGSLGEDSPLH
TRBV7-9,ASSQRTSETQY
TRBV25-1,ASSEPSGRPTNYGYT
TRBV20-1,SAIDTAYGYT
TRBV5-6,ASSLFSEGPANTGELF
TRBV7-2,ASSWTGDLRAYEQY
TRBV20-1,SASGRAVLEETQY
TRBV7-2,ASSPYEASTDTQY